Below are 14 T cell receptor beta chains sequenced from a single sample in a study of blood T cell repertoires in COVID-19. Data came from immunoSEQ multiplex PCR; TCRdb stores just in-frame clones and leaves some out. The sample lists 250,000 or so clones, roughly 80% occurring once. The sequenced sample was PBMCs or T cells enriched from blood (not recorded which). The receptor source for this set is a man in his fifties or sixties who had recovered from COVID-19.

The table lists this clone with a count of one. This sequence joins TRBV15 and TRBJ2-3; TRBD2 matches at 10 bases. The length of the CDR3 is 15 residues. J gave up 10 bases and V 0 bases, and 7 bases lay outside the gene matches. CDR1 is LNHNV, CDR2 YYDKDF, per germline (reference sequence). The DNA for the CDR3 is TGTGCCACCAGCAGAGATTCTAGCGGGGGTACTGCGCAGTATTTT. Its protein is CATSRDSSGGTAQYF.

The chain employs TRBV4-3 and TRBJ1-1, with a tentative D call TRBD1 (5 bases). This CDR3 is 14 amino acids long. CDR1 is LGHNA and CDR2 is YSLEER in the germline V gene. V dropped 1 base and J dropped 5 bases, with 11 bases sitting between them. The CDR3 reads CASSQVRQGTEAFF. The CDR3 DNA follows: TGCGCCAGCAGCCAAGTTAGGCAGGGAACTGAAGCTTTCTTT.

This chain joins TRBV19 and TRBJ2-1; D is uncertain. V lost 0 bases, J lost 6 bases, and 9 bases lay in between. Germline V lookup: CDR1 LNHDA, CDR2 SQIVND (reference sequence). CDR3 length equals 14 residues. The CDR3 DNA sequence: TGTGCCAGTAGTATAGATCCACTTCTCAATGAGCAGTTCTTC. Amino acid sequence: CASSIDPLLNEQFF.

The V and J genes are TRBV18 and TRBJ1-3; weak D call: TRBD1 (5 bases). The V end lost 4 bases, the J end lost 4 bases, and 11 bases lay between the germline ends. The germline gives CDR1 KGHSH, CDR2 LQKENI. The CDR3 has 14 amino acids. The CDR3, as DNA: TGTGCCAGCTCACTCCAGGGCTACGGAAACACCATATATTTT. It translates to CASSLQGYGNTIYF.

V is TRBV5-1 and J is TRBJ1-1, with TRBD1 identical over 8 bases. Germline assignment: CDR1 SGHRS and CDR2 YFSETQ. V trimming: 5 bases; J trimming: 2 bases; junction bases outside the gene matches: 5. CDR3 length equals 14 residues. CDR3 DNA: TGCGCCAGCAGACAGGACAGGGCTAACACTGAAGCTTTCTTT. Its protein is CASRQDRANTEAFF.

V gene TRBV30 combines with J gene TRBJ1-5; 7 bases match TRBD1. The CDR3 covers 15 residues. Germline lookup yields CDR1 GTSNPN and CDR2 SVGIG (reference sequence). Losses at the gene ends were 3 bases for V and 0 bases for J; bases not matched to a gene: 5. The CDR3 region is CAWSQGGLSNQPQHF. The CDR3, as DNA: TGTGCCTGGAGCCAGGGGGGTCTTAGCAATCAGCCCCAGCATTTT.

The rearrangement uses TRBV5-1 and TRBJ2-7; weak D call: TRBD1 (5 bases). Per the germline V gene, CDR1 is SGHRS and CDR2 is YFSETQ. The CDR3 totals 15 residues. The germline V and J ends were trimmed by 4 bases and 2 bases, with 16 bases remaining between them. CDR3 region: CASSHDSLNAYEQYF. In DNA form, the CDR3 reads TGCGCCAGCAGCCACGACAGCCTTAACGCCTACGAGCAGTACTTC.

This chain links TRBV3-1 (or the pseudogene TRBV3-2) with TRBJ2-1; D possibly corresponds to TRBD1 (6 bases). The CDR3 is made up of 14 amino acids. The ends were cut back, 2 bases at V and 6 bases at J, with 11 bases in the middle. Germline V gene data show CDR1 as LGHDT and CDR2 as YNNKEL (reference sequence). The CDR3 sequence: CASSQSLQGNEQFF. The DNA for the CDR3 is TGTGCCAGCAGCCAAAGTTTACAGGGCAATGAGCAGTTCTTC.

This CDR3 reads CASSADQLAGLTDTQYF. Written as DNA, the CDR3 is TGTGCCAGCAGCGCCGATCAACTAGCGGGGTTGACAGATACGCAGTATTTT. This chain uses TRBV11-2 with TRBJ2-3; 10 bases map to TRBD2. Germline CDR1 SGHAT, CDR2 FQNNGV. The V gene end was trimmed by 5 bases and the J gene end by 3 bases; junction bases not matched to a gene: 11. The CDR3 consists of 17 residues.

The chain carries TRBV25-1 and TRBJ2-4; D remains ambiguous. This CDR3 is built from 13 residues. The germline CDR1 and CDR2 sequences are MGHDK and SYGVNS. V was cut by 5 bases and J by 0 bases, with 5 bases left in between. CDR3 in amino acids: CASSSGAKNIQYF. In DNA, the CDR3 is TGTGCCAGCAGTTCAGGAGCCAAAAACATTCAGTACTTC.

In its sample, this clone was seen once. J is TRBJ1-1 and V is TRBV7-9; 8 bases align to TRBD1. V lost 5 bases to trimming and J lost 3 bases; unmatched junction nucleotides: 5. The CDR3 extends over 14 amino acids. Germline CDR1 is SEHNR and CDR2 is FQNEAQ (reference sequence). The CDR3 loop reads CASSAGQEDTEAFF. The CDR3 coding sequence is TGTGCCAGCAGCGCGGGACAGGAGGACACTGAAGCTTTCTTT.

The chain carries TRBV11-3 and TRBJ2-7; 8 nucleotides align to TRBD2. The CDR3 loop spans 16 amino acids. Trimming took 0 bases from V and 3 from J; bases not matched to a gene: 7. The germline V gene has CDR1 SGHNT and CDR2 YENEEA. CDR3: CASSLDGGGPFYEQYF. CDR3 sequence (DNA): TGTGCCAGCAGCTTAGACGGCGGGGGGCCATTCTACGAGCAGTACTTC.

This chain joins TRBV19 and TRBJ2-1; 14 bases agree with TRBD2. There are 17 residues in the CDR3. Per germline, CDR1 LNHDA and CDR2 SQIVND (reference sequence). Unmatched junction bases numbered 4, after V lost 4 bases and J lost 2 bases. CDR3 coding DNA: TGTGCCAGTAGTAAAAAGACTAGCGGGGGGGCCTACAATGAGCAGTTCTTC. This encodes CASSKKTSGGAYNEQFF.

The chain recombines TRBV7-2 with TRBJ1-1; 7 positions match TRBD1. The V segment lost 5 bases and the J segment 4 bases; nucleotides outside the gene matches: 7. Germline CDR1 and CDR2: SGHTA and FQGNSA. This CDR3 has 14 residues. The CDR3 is CASSSDRASTEAFF. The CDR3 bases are TGTGCCAGCAGCAGCGACAGGGCGAGCACTGAAGCTTTCTTT.